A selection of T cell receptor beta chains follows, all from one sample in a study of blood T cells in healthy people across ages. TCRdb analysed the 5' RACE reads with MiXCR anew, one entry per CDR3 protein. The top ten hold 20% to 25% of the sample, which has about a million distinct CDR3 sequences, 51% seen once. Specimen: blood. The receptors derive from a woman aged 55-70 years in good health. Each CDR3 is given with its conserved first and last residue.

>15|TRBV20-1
CSALRGLVETYEQYF
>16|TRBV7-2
CASSPRRGGYTDTQYF
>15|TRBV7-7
CASSLVLGPFETQYF
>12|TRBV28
CASSLLQNKEFF
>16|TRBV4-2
CASSPLNSGDMNEQFF
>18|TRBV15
CATSTRTARDRSYNEQFF
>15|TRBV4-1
CASSQEWQGAREQYF
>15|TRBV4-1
CASSHSTSQQETQYF
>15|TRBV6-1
CASMGGLSLTDTQYF
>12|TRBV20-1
CSAKTGTWEQYF
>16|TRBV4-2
CASSQKGGQGATGYTF
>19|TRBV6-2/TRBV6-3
CASSYSGLAGGYSYNEQFF
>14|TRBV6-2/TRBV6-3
CASSYSIEGYEQYF
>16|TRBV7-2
CASSPQASGSTDTQYF
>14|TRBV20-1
CSAIDPRVSKTQYF
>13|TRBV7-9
CASSLDLGGEQYF
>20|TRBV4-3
CASSQDSSVLSSGRNYGQYF
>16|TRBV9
CASSVGTSGRSDTQYF
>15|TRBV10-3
CAISDRELSNQPQHF
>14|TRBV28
CASRGDRGGETQYF
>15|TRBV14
CASSQSTSGGYEQYF
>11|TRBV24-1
CATKLGETQYF
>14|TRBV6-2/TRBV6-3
CASRSTGGVQPQHF
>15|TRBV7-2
CASSSGTVRNSPLHF
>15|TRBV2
CASSRGRAMYNEQFF
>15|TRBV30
CAWSSGRLGGDTQYF
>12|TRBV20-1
CSASKDTGEQYF
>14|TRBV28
CASSFISGNYEQYF
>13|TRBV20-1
CSAIPLATGELFF
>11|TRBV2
CASSDLYGYTF
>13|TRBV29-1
CSVEMKGTDTQYF